This TCR beta chain was retrieved from a study of blood T cell repertoires in COVID-19 (TCRdb year 2020). The study in broad terms: Collaborator samples came from the United States, Italy and Spain and covered acute and convalescent phases of COVID-19. The material from the prospective study consisted of cDNA or gDNA derived from T cells, B-cell-depleted T cells, or PBMCs. Deeply sampled blood TCRbeta repertoires from subjects exposed to, actively infected with, or recovered from COVID-19 were included in the dataset. A freely available public database, intended as a resource for researchers studying the immune response to SARS-CoV-2, is where the repertoires were released. Samples were obtained from the ongoing ImmuneRACE study (first 160 participants) and from 1,254 subjects provided by 6 global collaborators. A de-identified subject ID, COVID-19 status, age in years and sex were almost always included in the sample metadata. Where HLA class I and class II types were available, the types were taken from metadata supplied by the sample provider, not from assay-based typing. On the study overall, not on this receptor specifically: The quantity of clinical and demographic metadata differed by source and by participant and was supplied without curation.

Notes on this clone: It lacks a known antigen. No base qualities exist here, and no much larger clone lies one base off it.

The immunoSEQ Assay, a bias-controlled multiplex PCR, was used to amplify TCRbeta CDR3 regions from genomic DNA. In the original analysis: The number of nucleated cells in each sample was estimated from the amplification of reference gene primers within the assay. To quantify the absolute abundance of each unique TCRbeta CDR3 rearrangement, sequence reads were collapsed and filtered. For each sample, productive Simpson clonality was calculated by taking the square root of Simpson's diversity index across productive rearrangements. TCRdb mirrors the immuneACCESS table, restricted to in-frame sequences. Some clones are absent from its copies; in checked studies, under half trace to an unresolved V gene, and the reason for the others is unknown. V, J and clone size are taken as reported in that table, and D and trimming were inferred from the DNA itself. The table for this sample lists some 210,000 clones; approximately 82% of them were counted only once. The ten largest clones represent approximately 12% of the sample.

According to the germline V gene (reference sequence), CDR1 reads MNHEY and CDR2 reads SMNVEV. There are 14 amino acids in the CDR3, from cysteine to phenylalanine inclusive. Left in the record is the CDR3 DNA by itself, 42 bases read in frame from the first base. Trimming at the junction amounts to 6 bases on V and 0 bases on J, and the germline ends lie 10 bases apart. Each collaborating institution followed its own protocols to collect whole blood in K2EDTA tubes. For TCRbeta analysis, collaborators shipped samples as frozen whole blood, isolated PBMCs, or DNA extracted from either of those sample types.

Material: peripheral blood. This chain joins TRBV27 to TRBJ2-3, with the D gene call left open. The receptor comes from a woman aged 40 to 50 with acute or convalescent COVID-19. The nucleotide sequence is TGTGCCAGCAGCTACCTGTCTAGCACAGATACGCAGTATTTT. This translates into CASSYLSSTDTQYF.